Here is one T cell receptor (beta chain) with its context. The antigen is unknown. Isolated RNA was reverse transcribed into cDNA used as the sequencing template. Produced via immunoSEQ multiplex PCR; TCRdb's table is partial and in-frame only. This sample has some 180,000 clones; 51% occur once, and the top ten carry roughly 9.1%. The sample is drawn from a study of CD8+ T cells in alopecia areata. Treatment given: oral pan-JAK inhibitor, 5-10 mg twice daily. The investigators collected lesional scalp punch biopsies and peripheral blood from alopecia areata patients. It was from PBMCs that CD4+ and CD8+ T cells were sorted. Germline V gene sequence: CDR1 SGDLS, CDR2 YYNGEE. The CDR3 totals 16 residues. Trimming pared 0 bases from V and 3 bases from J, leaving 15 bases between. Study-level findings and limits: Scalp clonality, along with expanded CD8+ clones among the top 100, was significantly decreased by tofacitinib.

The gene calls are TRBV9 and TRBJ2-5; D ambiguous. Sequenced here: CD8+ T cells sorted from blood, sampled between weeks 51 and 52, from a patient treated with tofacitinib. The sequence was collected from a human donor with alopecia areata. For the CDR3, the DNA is TGTGCCAGCAGCGTAGAGGGCGGCCGAGTGGAAGAGACCCAGTACTTC. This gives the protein CASSVEGGRVEETQYF.